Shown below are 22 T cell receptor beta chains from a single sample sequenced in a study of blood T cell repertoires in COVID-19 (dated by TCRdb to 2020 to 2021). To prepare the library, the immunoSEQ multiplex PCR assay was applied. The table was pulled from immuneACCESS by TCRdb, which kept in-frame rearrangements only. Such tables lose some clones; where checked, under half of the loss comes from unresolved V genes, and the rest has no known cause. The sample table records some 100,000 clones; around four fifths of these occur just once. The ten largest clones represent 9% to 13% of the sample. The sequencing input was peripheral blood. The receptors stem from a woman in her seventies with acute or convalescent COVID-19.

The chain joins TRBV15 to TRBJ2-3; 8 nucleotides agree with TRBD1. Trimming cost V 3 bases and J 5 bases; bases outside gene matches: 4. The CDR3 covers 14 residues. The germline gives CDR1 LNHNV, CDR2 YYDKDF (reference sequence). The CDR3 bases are TGTGCCACCAGCAGTGGACAGGGTGGAGATACGCAGTATTTT. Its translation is CATSSGQGGDTQYF. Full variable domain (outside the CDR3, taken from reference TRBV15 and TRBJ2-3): DAMVIQNPRYQVTQFGKPVTLSCSQTLNHNVMYWYQQKSSQAPKLLFHYYDKDFNNEADTPDNFQSRRPNTSFCFLDIRSPGLGDTAMYLCATSSGQGGDTQYFGPGTRLTVL.

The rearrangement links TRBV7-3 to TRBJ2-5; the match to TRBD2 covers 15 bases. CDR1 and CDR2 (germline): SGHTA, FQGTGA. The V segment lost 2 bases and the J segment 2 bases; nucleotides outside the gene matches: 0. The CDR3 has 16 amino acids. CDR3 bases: TGTGCCAGCAGCTTAGGGACTAGCGGGGGGCAAGAGACCCAGTACTTC. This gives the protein CASSLGTSGGQETQYF.

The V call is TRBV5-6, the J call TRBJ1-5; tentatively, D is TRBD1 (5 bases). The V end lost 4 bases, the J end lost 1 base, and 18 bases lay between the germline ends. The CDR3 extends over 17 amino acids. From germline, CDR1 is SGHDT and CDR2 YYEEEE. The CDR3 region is CASSPRRGRGSNQPQHF. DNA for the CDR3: TGTGCCAGCAGCCCGCGGAGGGGCCGGGGAAGCAATCAGCCCCAGCATTTT.

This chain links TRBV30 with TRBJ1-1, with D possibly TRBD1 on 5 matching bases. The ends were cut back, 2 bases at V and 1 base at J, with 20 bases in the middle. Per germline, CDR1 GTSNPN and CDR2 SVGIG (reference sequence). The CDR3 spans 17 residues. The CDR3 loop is CAWSLGAVRPSNTEAFF. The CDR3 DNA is TGTGCCTGGAGTCTAGGGGCAGTAAGGCCTTCGAACACTGAAGCTTTCTTT.

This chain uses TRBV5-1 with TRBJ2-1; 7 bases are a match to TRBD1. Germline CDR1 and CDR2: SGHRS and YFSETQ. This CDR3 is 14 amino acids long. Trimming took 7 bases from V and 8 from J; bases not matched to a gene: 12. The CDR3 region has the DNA TGCGCCAGCTTACCATCGACAGGGTTGGATGAGCAGTTCTTC. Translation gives CASLPSTGLDEQFF. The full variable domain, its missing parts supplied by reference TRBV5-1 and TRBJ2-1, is KAGVTQTPRYLIKTRGQQVTLSCSPISGHRSVSWYQQTPGQGLQFLFEYFSETQRNKGNFPGRFSGRQFSNSRSEMNVSTLELGDSALYLCASLPSTGLDEQFFGPGTRLTVL.

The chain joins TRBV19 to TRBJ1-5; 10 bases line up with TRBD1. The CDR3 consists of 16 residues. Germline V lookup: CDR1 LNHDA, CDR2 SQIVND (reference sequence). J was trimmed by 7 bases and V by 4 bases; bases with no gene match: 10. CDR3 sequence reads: CASSSSGTGDWQPQHF. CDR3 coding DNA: TGTGCCAGTAGTAGCTCCGGGACAGGGGATTGGCAGCCCCAGCATTTT.

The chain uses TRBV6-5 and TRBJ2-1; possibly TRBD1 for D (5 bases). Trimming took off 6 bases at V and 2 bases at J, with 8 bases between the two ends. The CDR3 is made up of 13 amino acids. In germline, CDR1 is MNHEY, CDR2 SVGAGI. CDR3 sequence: CASSRQTYNEQFF. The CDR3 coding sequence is TGTGCCAGCAGCAGACAGACCTACAATGAGCAGTTCTTC.

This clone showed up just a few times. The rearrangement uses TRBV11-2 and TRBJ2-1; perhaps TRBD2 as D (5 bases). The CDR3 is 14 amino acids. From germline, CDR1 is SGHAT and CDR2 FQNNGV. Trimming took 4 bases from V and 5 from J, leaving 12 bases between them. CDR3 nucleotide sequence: TGTGCCAGCAGCTCCCGGGGAAATCACAATGAGCAGTTCTTC. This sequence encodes CASSSRGNHNEQFF.

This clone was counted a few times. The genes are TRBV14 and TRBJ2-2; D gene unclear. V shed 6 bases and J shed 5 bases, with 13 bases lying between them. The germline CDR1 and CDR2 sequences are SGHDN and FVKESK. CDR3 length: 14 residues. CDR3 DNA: TGTGCCAGCAGTCAAAATTCAGTAACCGGGGAGCTGTTTTTT. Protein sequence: CASSQNSVTGELFF.

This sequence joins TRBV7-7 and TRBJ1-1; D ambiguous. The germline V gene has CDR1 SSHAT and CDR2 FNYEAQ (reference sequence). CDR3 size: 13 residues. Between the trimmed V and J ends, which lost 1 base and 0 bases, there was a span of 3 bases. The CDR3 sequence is CASSLGMNTEAFF. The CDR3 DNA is TGTGCCAGCAGCTTAGGTATGAACACTGAAGCTTTCTTT.

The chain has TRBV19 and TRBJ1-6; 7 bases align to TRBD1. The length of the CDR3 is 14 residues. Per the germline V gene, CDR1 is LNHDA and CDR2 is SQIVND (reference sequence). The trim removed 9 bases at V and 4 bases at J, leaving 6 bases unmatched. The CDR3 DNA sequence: TGTGCCAGCGCTCAGGACAGGTATAATTCACCCCTCCACTTT. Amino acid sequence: CASAQDRYNSPLHF.

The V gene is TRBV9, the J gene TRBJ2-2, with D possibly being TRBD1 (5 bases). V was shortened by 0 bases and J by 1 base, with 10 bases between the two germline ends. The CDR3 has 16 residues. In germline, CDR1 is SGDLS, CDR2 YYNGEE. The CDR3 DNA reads TGTGCCAGCAGCGTAGCCCCGACAGAGAACACCGGGGAGCTGTTTTTT. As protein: CASSVAPTENTGELFF.

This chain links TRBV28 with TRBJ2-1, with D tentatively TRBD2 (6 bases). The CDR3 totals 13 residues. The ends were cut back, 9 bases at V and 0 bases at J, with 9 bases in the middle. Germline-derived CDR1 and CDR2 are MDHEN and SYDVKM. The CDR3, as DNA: TGTGCCAGTGGGGGGAACTCCTACAATGAGCAGTTCTTC. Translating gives CASGGNSYNEQFF.

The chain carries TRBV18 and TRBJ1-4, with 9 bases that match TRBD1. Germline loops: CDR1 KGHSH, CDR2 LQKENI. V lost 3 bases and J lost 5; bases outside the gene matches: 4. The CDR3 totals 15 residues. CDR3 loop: CASSPKTGGNEKLFF. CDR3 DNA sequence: TGTGCCAGCTCACCGAAGACAGGGGGAAATGAAAAACTGTTTTTT.

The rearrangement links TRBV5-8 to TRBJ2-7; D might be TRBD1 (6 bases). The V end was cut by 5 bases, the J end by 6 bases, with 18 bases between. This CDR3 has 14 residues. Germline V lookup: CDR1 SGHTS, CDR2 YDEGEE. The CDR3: CASRDWTDSGEQYF. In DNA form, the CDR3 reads TGTGCCAGCAGGGATTGGACAGATTCGGGCGAGCAGTACTTC.

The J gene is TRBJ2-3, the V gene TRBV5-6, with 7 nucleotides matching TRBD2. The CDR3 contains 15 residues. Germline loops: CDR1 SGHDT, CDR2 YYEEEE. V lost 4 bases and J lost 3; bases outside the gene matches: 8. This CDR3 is CASSHLAGATDTQYF. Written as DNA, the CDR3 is TGTGCCAGCAGCCACTTAGCGGGCGCTACAGATACGCAGTATTTT.

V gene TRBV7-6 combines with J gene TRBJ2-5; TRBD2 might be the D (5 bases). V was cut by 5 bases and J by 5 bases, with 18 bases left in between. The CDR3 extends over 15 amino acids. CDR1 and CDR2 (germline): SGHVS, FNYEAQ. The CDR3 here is CASSPTGISGETQYF. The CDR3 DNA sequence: TGTGCCAGCAGCCCCACCGGGATCTCGGGGGAGACCCAGTACTTC.

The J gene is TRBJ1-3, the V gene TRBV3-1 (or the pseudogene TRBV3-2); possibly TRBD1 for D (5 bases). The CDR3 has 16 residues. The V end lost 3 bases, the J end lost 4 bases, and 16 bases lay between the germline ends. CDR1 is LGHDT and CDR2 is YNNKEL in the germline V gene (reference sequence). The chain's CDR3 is CASSHSSGGKGNTIYF. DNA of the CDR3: TGTGCCAGCAGCCACTCATCGGGGGGAAAAGGAAACACCATATATTTT.

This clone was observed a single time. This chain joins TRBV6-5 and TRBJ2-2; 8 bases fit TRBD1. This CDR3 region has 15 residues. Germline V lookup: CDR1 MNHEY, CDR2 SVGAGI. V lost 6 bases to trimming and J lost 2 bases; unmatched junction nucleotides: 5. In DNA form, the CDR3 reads TGTGCCAGCAGCGTGGGGACAGGCAACACCGGGGAGCTGTTTTTT. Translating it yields CASSVGTGNTGELFF.

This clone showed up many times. The CDR3 DNA sequence: TGCGCCAGCAGCCGGGACACCCCCACCGGGGAGCTGTTTTTT. This encodes CASSRDTPTGELFF. The chain carries TRBV5-1 and TRBJ2-2; D is possibly TRBD1 (6 bases). The V and J ends lost 4 bases and 4 bases respectively, with 11 bases between them. Germline V CDR1 and CDR2: SGHRS, YFSETQ. There are 14 residues in the CDR3.

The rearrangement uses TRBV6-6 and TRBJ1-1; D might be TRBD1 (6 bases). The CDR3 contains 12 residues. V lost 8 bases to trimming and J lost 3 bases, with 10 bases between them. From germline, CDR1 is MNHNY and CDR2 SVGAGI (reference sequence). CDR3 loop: CASGTGYTEAFF. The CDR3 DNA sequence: TGTGCCAGCGGTACAGGGTACACTGAAGCTTTCTTT.

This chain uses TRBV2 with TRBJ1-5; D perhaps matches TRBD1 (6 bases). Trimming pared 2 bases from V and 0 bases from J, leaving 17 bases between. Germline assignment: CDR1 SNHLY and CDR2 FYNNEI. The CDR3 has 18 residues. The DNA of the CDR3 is TGTGCCAGCAGTGAAAGAAGGGGGTCGGATATTAGCAATCAGCCCCAGCATTTT. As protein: CASSERRGSDISNQPQHF.